These T cell receptor beta chains were read from a single sample in a study of cytomegalovirus exposure and HLA in healthy donors. Here immunoSEQ multiplex PCR was the method, and the copy in TCRdb shows in-frame clones only, minus some. The sample lists 100,000 to 150,000 clones; around three quarters were seen once. The specimen was PBMCs. The receptor source for this set is a woman aged 55-75 years in good health and CMV-seropositive. CDR3s include the opening cysteine and the closing phenylalanine or tryptophan. D genes are given only for firm matches. For some rows the clone size is stated as once, few or many, or as a class when expanded; others skip it.

>.|.|TRBV27|TRBJ1-4
CASNFHGDNEKLFF
TGTGCCAGCAATTTCCACGGGGATAATGAAAAACTGTTTTTT
>TRBD1|once|TRBV10-2|TRBJ1-2
CASRTGQGPEEYGYTF
TGCGCCAGCCGGACGGGACAGGGGCCTGAGGAGTATGGCTACACCTTC
>.|.|TRBV7-9|TRBJ2-2
CASSRTGIGELFF
TGTGCCAGCAGCCGTACAGGGATCGGGGAGCTGTTTTTT
>TRBD1|few|TRBV7-2|TRBJ2-7
CASSEPGQGIYEQYF
TGTGCCAGCAGCGAACCGGGACAGGGGATCTACGAGCAGTACTTC
>.|.|TRBV7-2|TRBJ1-4
CASSRGWKEKLFF
TGTGCCAGCAGCAGGGGATGGAAAGAAAAACTGTTTTTT
>TRBD1|.|TRBV7-9|TRBJ1-1
CSSSFPRTGLNTEAFF
TGTTCCAGCAGCTTCCCTAGGACAGGATTGAACACTGAAGCTTTCTTT
>TRBD2|.|TRBV4-2|TRBJ2-7
CASSLKRGEAYEQYF
TGTGCCAGCAGCCTAAAGCGGGGGGAGGCCTACGAGCAGTACTTC
>.|.|TRBV7-9|TRBJ1-2
CASSQDWVGQGYTF
TGTGCCAGCAGCCAGGACTGGGTAGGACAGGGCTACACCTTC
>.|.|TRBV5-4|TRBJ1-2
CASSLAGGVYGYTF
TGTGCCAGCAGCTTGGCCGGGGGGGTCTATGGCTACACCTTC
>.|.|TRBV5-1|TRBJ2-3
CASSLSFTDTQYF
TGCGCCAGCAGCTTATCTTTCACAGATACGCAGTATTTT
>TRBD1|.|TRBV6-5|TRBJ2-7
CASRPGQGRSYEQYF
TGTGCCAGCAGACCTGGACAGGGAAGGTCGTACGAGCAGTACTTC
>TRBD2|once|TRBV18|TRBJ2-3
CASSPPRTSGSTDTQYF
TGTGCCAGCTCACCACCTCGGACTAGCGGTAGCACAGATACGCAGTATTTT
>.|.|TRBV9|TRBJ1-4
CASSVSPVAGLELFF
TGTGCCAGCAGCGTATCCCCGGTTGCAGGGTTAGAACTGTTTTTT
>TRBD1|.|TRBV11-2|TRBJ2-5
CASRFTGTGEETQYF
TGTGCCAGCAGATTTACCGGGACAGGGGAAGAGACCCAGTACTTC
>TRBD2|.|TRBV10-1|TRBJ2-3
CASSGLTGLAVTDTQYF
TGCGCCAGCAGTGGATTAACAGGACTAGCGGTCACAGATACGCAGTATTTT
>.|.|TRBV19|TRBJ2-1
CASSGTEYNEQFF
TGTGCCAGTAGTGGAACAGAATACAATGAGCAGTTCTTC
>.|.|TRBV6-1|TRBJ1-5
CASSAEVPNNQPQHF
TGTGCCAGCAGTGCGGAGGTCCCGAACAATCAGCCCCAGCATTTT
>.|.|TRBV14|TRBJ1-6
CASSQVAAPLHF
TGTGCCAGCAGCCAAGTGGCGGCACCCCTCCACTTT